This record looks at one TCR beta chain sequence and its context. Its cognate antigen is unknown. The CDR3 contains 15 residues. Germline loops: CDR1 MNHEY, CDR2 SMNVEV (reference sequence). V was trimmed by 2 bases and J by 3 bases, leaving 14 bases between them. These data are taken from a study of cytomegalovirus exposure and HLA in healthy donors. Study context: The 120 million or so unique TCR beta sequences, from roughly 170 million T cells, were found by an earlier analysis. Findings of the study overall: In a later analysis, compared with equally common non-associated chains, HLA-associated beta chains were more expanded. Data from an earlier analysis indicated that most TCR beta V segments were productive either about 87% or about 30% of the time. The classifier, whose performance was assessed in both the original and validation cohorts, reportedly diagnosed cytomegalovirus status with high specificity and sensitivity.

A multiplex PCR was run with 60 Vbeta primers and 13 Jbeta primers. Method: immunoSEQ multiplex PCR; TCRdb's copy keeps in-frame clones and lacks some. The table has 150,000 or so clones, approximately 80% seen once. The TCR sequence derives from a female donor in good health and CMV-seronegative. Sequencing used PBMCs. The chain is built from TRBV27 and TRBJ2-7, with D maybe TRBD1 (6 bases). The CDR3 sequence: CASSLKGRGGYEQYF. The CDR3 DNA follows: TGTGCCAGCAGTTTAAAGGGGCGAGGGGGCTACGAGCAGTACTTC.